This entry features one T cell receptor beta chain sequence. Its specificity is not known. The sample belongs to a study of radiotherapy plus CTLA-4 blockade in lung cancer. Study observations and caveats: There was expansion of tumor-derived TCR clones in blood after radiotherapy plus ipilimumab.

Chemo-refractory metastatic non-small-cell lung cancer patients received focal radiation with ipilimumab CTLA-4 blockade. Sequencing was performed with immunoSEQ multiplex PCR; in TCRdb, only in-frame clones are kept and a portion is missing. The sample carries 65,000 to 95,000 clones, 85% to 90% recorded once. This clonotype was obtained from a human donor with non-small cell lung cancer who had stable disease on radiotherapy plus ipilimumab. This material consisted of peripheral blood, taken from a patient treated with radiotherapy plus ipilimumab.

The CDR3 sequence: CASSLGESGRLSYEQYF. CDR3 nucleotide sequence: TGCGCCAGCAGCTTGGGGGAAAGCGGGAGGCTCTCCTACGAGCAGTACTTC. This chain connects TRBV5-1 to TRBJ2-7, with TRBD2 matching over 9 bases. CDR1 SGHRS and CDR2 YFSETQ come from the germline V gene. The ends lost 0 bases at V and 0 bases at J; junction bases unmatched: 7. The CDR3 covers 17 residues.